A selection of T cell receptor beta chains follows, all from one sample in a study of cytomegalovirus exposure and HLA in healthy donors. The repertoire was sequenced with immunoSEQ multiplex PCR; TCRdb's copy has only in-frame clones and lacks some. The sample includes 150,000 or so clones, approximately 84% seen only once; the top ten take roughly 1.4%. Input material: PBMCs. The receptors derive from a young man in good health and CMV-seropositive. Each CDR3 is given with its conserved first and last residue. A D gene is named only where the DNA matches it firmly. The size entry is marked missing in some rows and otherwise reads once, few, many or a size class.

v_call	clone_size	j_call	d_call	cdr3_aa	cdr3_nt
TRBV14	-	TRBJ2-3	-	CASSPVRRAATDTQYF	TGTGCCAGCAGCCCCGTCCGGAGGGCAGCCACAGATACGCAGTATTTT
TRBV28	few	TRBJ1-1	-	CASSPTPRTGAFF	TGTGCCAGCAGTCCTACCCCCCGAACTGGAGCTTTCTTT
TRBV7-9	-	TRBJ2-5	TRBD1	CSSSFRRTGDKETQYF	TGTTCCAGCAGCTTCCGTCGGACAGGGGATAAAGAGACCCAGTACTTC
TRBV7-9	-	TRBJ1-2	TRBD1	CASSPNPDRVYGYTF	TGTGCCAGCAGCCCGAACCCCGACAGGGTCTATGGCTACACCTTC
TRBV28	-	TRBJ2-7	-	CASSSITAGNHYEQYF	TGTGCCAGCAGTTCAATCACGGCAGGAAACCACTACGAGCAGTACTTC
TRBV27	-	TRBJ2-2	TRBD2	CASSLLREGGGELFF	TGTGCCAGCAGTTTATTGCGGGAGGGCGGCGGGGAGCTGTTTTTT
TRBV5-1	few	TRBJ1-1	-	CASSLAVDTEAFF	TGCGCCAGCAGCTTGGCGGTGGACACTGAAGCTTTCTTT
TRBV6-5	-	TRBJ2-5	-	CASSSTSRETQYF	TGTGCCAGCAGTAGTACGAGCAGGGAGACCCAGTACTTC
TRBV19	-	TRBJ2-1	-	CASSRTANNEQFF	TGTGCCAGTAGTCGGACAGCCAACAATGAGCAGTTCTTC
TRBV28	-	TRBJ1-2	-	CASSFGQGRNYTF	TGTGCCAGCAGTTTCGGGCAGGGGCGTAACTACACCTTC
TRBV12-5	-	TRBJ2-7	TRBD2	CASGLVNLAGVHEQYF	TGTGCTAGTGGTTTGGTGAACCTAGCGGGAGTCCACGAGCAGTACTTC
TRBV6-1	few	TRBJ2-7	TRBD2	CASSVLSGRETYEQYF	TGTGCCAGCAGTGTATTGAGCGGGAGAGAGACCTACGAGCAGTACTTC
TRBV18	once	TRBJ2-3	-	CASSPPLAASTDTQYF	TGTGCCAGCTCACCACCGCTAGCCGCTAGCACAGATACGCAGTATTTT
TRBV27	-	TRBJ1-2	-	CASSPIGAEDYGYTF	TGTGCCAGCAGCCCAATAGGGGCCGAGGACTATGGCTACACCTTC
TRBV27	few	TRBJ2-5	TRBD2	CASRGQRGGRETQYF	TGTGCCAGCAGAGGGCAGCGGGGGGGCCGGGAGACCCAGTACTTC
TRBV7-2	-	TRBJ2-7	-	CASSFDRGTYEQYF	TGTGCCAGCAGCTTCGATAGGGGGACCTACGAGCAGTACTTC
TRBV11-2	-	TRBJ2-1	-	CASSSRTHLGEFF	TGTGCCAGCAGCTCCCGGACCCACCTCGGGGAGTTCTTC
TRBV7-9	-	TRBJ1-3	-	CASSLGGDSGNTIYF	TGTGCCAGCAGCTTAGGGGGCGACTCTGGAAACACCATATATTTT
TRBV7-9	-	TRBJ1-2	-	CASSLNRRDENGYTF	TGTGCCAGCAGCTTAAACCGCAGGGATGAAAATGGCTACACCTTC
TRBV7-2	once	TRBJ2-7	TRBD2	CASSPPGLAGVYEQYF	TGTGCCAGCAGCCCCCCCGGACTAGCGGGAGTGTACGAGCAGTACTTC
TRBV5-4	-	TRBJ1-2	-	CASSLDGNYGYTF	TGTGCCAGCAGCTTGGACGGGAACTATGGCTACACCTTC
TRBV11-3	-	TRBJ2-1	TRBD1	CASSVHRGLGNEQFF	TGTGCCAGCAGCGTCCACAGGGGGCTGGGCAATGAGCAGTTCTTC
TRBV5-1	once	TRBJ2-1	TRBD1	CASSGPGQVQFF	TGCGCCAGCAGCGGGCCGGGACAGGTGCAGTTCTTC
TRBV7-2	-	TRBJ2-3	TRBD2	CASRGRGDSTDTQYF	TGTGCCAGCAGGGGGAGGGGAGACTCCACAGATACGCAGTATTTT
TRBV5-1	-	TRBJ1-1	TRBD1	CASSSQGVNTEAFF	TGCGCCAGCAGCTCTCAGGGGGTGAACACTGAAGCTTTCTTT
TRBV2	few	TRBJ2-1	TRBD1	CASARDSPPSEQFF	TGTGCCAGTGCCAGGGACAGTCCGCCGAGTGAGCAGTTCTTC
TRBV9	-	TRBJ2-5	-	CASSLRGRVQETQYF	TGTGCCAGCAGTCTCAGAGGCAGGGTCCAAGAGACCCAGTACTTC
TRBV28	few	TRBJ1-2	-	CASSPGTNYGYTF	TGTGCCAGCAGTCCCGGGACTAACTATGGCTACACCTTC
TRBV19	-	TRBJ1-1	-	CASNGGTEAFF	TGTGCCAGTAATGGGGGGACTGAAGCTTTCTTT
TRBV29-1	once	TRBJ1-2	TRBD1	CSVGQGANYGYTF	TGCAGCGTTGGACAGGGGGCAAACTATGGCTACACCTTC
TRBV10-3	-	TRBJ1-2	TRBD1	CAISDKKLQGYYGYTF	TGTGCCATCAGTGACAAAAAATTACAGGGGTACTATGGCTACACCTTC
TRBV10-2	-	TRBJ2-3	TRBD1	CASAPQGALDTQYF	TGCGCCAGCGCCCCCCAGGGGGCTTTAGATACGCAGTATTTT
TRBV14	once	TRBJ1-1	TRBD1	CASSQGGGQGAIGAFF	TGTGCCAGCAGCCAAGGTGGGGGACAGGGAGCTATTGGAGCTTTCTTT
TRBV6-5	-	TRBJ1-1	-	CASSYRRGREEAFF	TGTGCCAGCAGTTACCGGCGTGGGAGGGAGGAAGCTTTCTTT
TRBV7-8	-	TRBJ1-1	-	CASSKRQANTEAFF	TGTGCCAGCAGCAAACGACAGGCCAACACTGAAGCTTTCTTT
TRBV7-6	-	TRBJ2-7	-	CASSNQSQGNEQYF	TGTGCCAGCAGCAATCAATCACAGGGAAACGAGCAGTACTTC
TRBV18	few	TRBJ2-2	TRBD1	CASSPPGTGGFGGELFF	TGTGCCAGCTCACCCCCCGGGACAGGGGGCTTCGGCGGGGAGCTGTTTTTT
TRBV27	-	TRBJ1-2	TRBD1	CASSSGQGSYGYTF	TGTGCCAGCAGTTCTGGACAGGGTTCTTATGGCTACACCTTC
TRBV9	-	TRBJ2-5	-	CASSPSRTLPQETQYF	TGTGCCAGCAGCCCCTCCCGGACTCTCCCCCAAGAGACCCAGTACTTC
TRBV15	-	TRBJ1-5	-	CATTLGTNQPQHF	TGTGCCACCACCCTCGGTACGAATCAGCCCCAGCATTTT
TRBV5-1	-	TRBJ1-4	TRBD1	CTSSRTGLSTNEKLFF	TGCACCAGCAGTCGGACAGGACTATCAACTAATGAAAAACTGTTTTTT
TRBV30	-	TRBJ2-6	-	CAWSATTRGGANVLTF	TGTGCCTGGAGTGCAACGACAAGGGGGGGGGCCAACGTCCTGACTTTC
TRBV4-1	-	TRBJ1-5	-	CASSQAGSPGQPQHF	TGCGCCAGCAGCCAAGCTGGCAGTCCAGGTCAGCCCCAGCATTTT
TRBV5-1	-	TRBJ2-5	TRBD1	CASSLEGQGSETQYF	TGCGCCAGCAGCTTGGAAGGACAGGGGAGCGAGACCCAGTACTTC
TRBV5-1	-	TRBJ1-1	-	CASSQEQGEAFF	TGCGCCAGCAGCCAAGAACAGGGTGAAGCTTTCTTT
TRBV25-1	-	TRBJ1-1	-	CASSPHWGGGTTEAFF	TGTGCCAGCAGTCCCCATTGGGGGGGAGGGACCACTGAAGCTTTCTTT
TRBV6-4	-	TRBJ2-5	TRBD2	CASSWTSGETQYF	TGTGCCAGCAGTTGGACTAGCGGGGAGACCCAGTACTTC
TRBV2	-	TRBJ2-3	-	CASSADTQYF	TGTGCCAGCAGCGCAGATACGCAGTATTTT
TRBV2	-	TRBJ2-7	-	CASSVYEQYF	TGTGCCAGCAGTGTATACGAGCAGTACTTC
TRBV28	-	TRBJ1-5	TRBD1	CASSPFKGGRGQPQHF	TGTGCCAGCAGTCCCTTCAAAGGGGGCCGGGGTCAGCCCCAGCATTTT
TRBV5-6	-	TRBJ1-4	-	CASSLDGTGEKLFF	TGTGCCAGCAGCTTGGATGGGACTGGGGAAAAACTGTTTTTT
TRBV5-6	-	TRBJ1-1	-	CASSLVGVRDTEAFF	TGTGCCAGCAGCTTGGTAGGGGTGAGAGACACTGAAGCTTTCTTT
TRBV7-9	-	TRBJ2-7	TRBD2	CASRASGELNYEQYF	TGTGCCAGCAGAGCTAGCGGGGAGCTCAACTACGAGCAGTACTTC
TRBV18	-	TRBJ2-2	TRBD1	CASSLGQGTGELFF	TGTGCCAGCTCACTCGGACAGGGGACCGGGGAGCTGTTTTTT
TRBV19	-	TRBJ2-1	TRBD2	CASITSGRDEQFF	TGTGCCAGTATAACTAGCGGGAGGGATGAGCAGTTCTTC
TRBV7-9	-	TRBJ1-4	TRBD1	CSSSLGTGGREKLFF	TGTTCCAGCAGCTTAGGGACAGGGGGAAGGGAAAAACTGTTTTTT
TRBV6-5	once	TRBJ1-2	-	CASSPDSDYGYTF	TGTGCCAGCAGCCCCGACTCTGACTATGGCTACACCTTC
TRBV13	-	TRBJ1-2	-	CASSFKGGLEGYTF	TGTGCCAGCAGCTTTAAAGGGGGTCTAGAGGGCTACACCTTC